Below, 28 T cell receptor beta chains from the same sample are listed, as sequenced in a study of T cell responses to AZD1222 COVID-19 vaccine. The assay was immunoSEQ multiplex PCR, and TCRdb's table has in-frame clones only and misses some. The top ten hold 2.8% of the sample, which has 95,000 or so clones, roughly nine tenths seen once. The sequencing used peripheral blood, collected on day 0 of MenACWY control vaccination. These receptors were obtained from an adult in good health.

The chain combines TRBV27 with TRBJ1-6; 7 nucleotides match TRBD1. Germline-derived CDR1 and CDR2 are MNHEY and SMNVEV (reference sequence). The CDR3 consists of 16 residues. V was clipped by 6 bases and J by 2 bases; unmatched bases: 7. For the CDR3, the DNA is TGTGCCAGCAGAACCGGGACAGCTACCTATAATTCACCCCTCCACTTT. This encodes CASRTGTATYNSPLHF.

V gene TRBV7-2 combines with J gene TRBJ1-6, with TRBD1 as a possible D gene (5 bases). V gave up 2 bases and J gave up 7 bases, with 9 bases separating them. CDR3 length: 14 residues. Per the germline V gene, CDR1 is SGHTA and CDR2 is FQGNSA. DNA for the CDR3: TGTGCCAGCAGCTTAAGGGGTCAGAATTCACCCCTCCACTTT. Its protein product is CASSLRGQNSPLHF.

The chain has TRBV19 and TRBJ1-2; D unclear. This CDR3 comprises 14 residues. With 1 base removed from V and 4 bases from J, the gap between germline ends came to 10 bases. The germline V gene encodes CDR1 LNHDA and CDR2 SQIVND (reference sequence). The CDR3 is CASSIANDPYGYTF. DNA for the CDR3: TGTGCCAGTAGTATAGCGAACGACCCCTATGGCTACACCTTC.

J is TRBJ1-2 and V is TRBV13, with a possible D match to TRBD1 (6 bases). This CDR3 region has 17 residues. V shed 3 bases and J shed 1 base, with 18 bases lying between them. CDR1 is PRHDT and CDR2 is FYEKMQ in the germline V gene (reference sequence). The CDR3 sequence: CASSFLHGGVDNYGYTF. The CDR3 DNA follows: TGTGCCAGCAGCTTCCTGCATGGGGGCGTAGATAACTATGGCTACACCTTC.

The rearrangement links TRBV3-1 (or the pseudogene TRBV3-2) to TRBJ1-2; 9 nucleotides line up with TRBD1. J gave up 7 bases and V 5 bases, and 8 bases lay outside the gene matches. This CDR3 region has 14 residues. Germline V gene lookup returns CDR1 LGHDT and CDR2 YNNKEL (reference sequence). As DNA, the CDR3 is TGTGCCAGCAGCTCCGCGGACAGGGGTGCTGGCTACACCTTC. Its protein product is CASSSADRGAGYTF.

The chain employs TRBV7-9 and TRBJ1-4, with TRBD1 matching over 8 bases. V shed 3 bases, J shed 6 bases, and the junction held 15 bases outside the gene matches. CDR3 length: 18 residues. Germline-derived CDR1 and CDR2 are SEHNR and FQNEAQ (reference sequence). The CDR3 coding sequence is TGTGCCAGCAGCTTCACCGCCGGGACAGGCTCCTGGGATGAAAAACTGTTTTTT. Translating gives CASSFTAGTGSWDEKLFF.

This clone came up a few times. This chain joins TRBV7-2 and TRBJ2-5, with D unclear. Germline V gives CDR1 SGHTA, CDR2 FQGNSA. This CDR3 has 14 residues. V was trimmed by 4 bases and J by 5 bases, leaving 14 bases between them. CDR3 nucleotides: TGTGCCAGCAGCTCCCGGCGTCTAAGCGAGACCCAGTACTTC. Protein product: CASSSRRLSETQYF.

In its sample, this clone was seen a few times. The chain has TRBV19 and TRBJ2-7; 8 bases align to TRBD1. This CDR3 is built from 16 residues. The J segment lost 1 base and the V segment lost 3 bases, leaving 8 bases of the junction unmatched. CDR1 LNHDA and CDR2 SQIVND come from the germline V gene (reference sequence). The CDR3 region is CASSMWAGGASYEQYF. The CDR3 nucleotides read TGTGCCAGTAGTATGTGGGCAGGGGGCGCGTCCTACGAGCAGTACTTC.

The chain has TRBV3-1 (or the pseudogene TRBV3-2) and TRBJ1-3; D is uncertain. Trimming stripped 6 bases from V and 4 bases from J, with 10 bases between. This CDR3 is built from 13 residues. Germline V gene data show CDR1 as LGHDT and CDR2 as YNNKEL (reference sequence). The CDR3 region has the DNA TGTGCCAGCAGTCTGAGCCGAGGAAACACCATATATTTT. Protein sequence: CASSLSRGNTIYF.

CDR3 DNA sequence: TGCGCCAGCAGCTTGGGGACAATGAACTATGGCTACACCTTC. It specifies CASSLGTMNYGYTF. The chain is built from TRBV5-1 and TRBJ1-2; perhaps TRBD1 as D (5 bases). V was clipped by 0 bases and J by 2 bases, with 8 bases between them. CDR1 is SGHRS and CDR2 is YFSETQ in the germline V gene. The CDR3 runs to 14 residues.

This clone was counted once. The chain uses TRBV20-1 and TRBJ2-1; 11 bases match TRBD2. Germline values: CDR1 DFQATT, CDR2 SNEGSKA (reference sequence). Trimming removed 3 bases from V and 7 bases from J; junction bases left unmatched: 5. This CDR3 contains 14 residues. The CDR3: CSASALAGANEQFF. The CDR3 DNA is TGCAGTGCTAGTGCACTAGCGGGGGCGAATGAGCAGTTCTTC.

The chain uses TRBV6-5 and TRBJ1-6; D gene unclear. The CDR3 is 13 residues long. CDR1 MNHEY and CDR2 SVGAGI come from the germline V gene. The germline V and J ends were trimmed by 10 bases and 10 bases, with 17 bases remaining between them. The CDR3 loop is CANPWARGSPLHF. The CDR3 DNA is TGTGCCAACCCTTGGGCTCGGGGATCACCCCTCCACTTT.

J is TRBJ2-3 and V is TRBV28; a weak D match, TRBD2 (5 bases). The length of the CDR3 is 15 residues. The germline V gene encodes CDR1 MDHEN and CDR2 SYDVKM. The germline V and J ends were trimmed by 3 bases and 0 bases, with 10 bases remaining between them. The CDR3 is CASSLGGLSTDTQYF. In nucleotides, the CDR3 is TGTGCCAGCAGTTTGGGCGGGCTTAGCACAGATACGCAGTATTTT. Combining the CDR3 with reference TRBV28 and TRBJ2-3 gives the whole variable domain DVKVTQSSRYLVKRTGEKVFLECVQDMDHENMFWYRQDPGLGLRLIYFSYDVKMKEKGDIPEGYSVSREKKERFSLILESASTNQTSMYLCASSLGGLSTDTQYFGPGTRLTVL.

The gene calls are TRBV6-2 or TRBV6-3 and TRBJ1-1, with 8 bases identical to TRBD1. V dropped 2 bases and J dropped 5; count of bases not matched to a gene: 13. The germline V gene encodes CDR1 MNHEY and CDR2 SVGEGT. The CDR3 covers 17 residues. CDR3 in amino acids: CASSYGLGQGGETEAFF. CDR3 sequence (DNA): TGTGCCAGCAGTTACGGGCTAGGACAGGGCGGGGAGACTGAAGCTTTCTTT.

The CDR3 spells CASSRGLQETQYF. The CDR3 bases are TGTGCCAGCAGCCGGGGACTTCAAGAGACCCAGTACTTC. This chain joins TRBV11-2 and TRBJ2-5; tentatively, D is TRBD2 (6 bases). This CDR3 spans 13 amino acids. Germline loops: CDR1 SGHAT, CDR2 FQNNGV. V lost 5 bases and J lost 2, with 9 bases in between. The full variable domain, in which reference TRBV11-2 and TRBJ2-5 provide the parts outside the CDR3, is EAGVAQSPRYKIIEKRQSVAFWCNPISGHATLYWYQQILGQGPKLLIQFQNNGVVDDSQLPKDRFSAERLKGVDSTLKIQPAKLEDSAVYLCASSRGLQETQYFGPGTRLLVL.

The CDR3, as DNA: TGTGCCAGCAGTCTCGTTGAGGGCGGCTATGGCTACACCTTC. Translating gives CASSLVEGGYGYTF. This chain links TRBV6-1 with TRBJ1-2; D is uncertain. This CDR3 contains 14 residues. Germline CDR1 is MNHNS and CDR2 is SASEGT. Trimming removed 5 bases from V and 4 bases from J, with 14 bases in between.

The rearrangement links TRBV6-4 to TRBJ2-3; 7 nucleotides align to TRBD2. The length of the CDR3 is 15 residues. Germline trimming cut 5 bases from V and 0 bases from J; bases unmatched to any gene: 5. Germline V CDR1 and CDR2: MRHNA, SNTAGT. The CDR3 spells CASSSLADSTDTQYF. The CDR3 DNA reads TGTGCCAGCAGTTCCCTAGCGGATAGCACAGATACGCAGTATTTT.

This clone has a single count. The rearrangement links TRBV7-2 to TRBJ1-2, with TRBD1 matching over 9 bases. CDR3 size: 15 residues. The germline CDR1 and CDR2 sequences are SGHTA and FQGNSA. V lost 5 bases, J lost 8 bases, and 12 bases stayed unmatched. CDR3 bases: TGTGCCAGCAGCCGGAACACAGGGGGCGCGGAAGGCTACACCTTC. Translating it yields CASSRNTGGAEGYTF.

In DNA, the CDR3 is TGCGCCAGCAGGGCGTCGCCCAGTCACACCATATATTTT. Protein product: CASRASPSHTIYF. This chain connects TRBV23-1 to TRBJ1-3, with D unclear. TRBV23-1 is an ORF for which the function is uncertain. CDR3 length: 13 residues. Deletions cut 6 bases from V and 8 bases from J, with 14 bases between.

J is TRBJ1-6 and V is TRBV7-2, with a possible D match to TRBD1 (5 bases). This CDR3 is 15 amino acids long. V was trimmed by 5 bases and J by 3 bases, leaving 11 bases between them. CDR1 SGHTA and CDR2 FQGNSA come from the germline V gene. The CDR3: CASSTRQHYNSPLHF. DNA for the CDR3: TGTGCCAGCAGCACCCGACAGCACTATAATTCACCCCTCCACTTT.

In DNA, the CDR3 is TGTGCCAGCAGCCTCTCCCCGACTAGCGGACTAGATACGCAGTATTTT. Translated: CASSLSPTSGLDTQYF. The rearrangement joins TRBV3-1 (or the pseudogene TRBV3-2) to TRBJ2-3; 9 bases are a match to TRBD2. The trim removed 4 bases at V and 5 bases at J, leaving 10 bases unmatched. The CDR3 has 16 amino acids. The germline gives CDR1 LGHDT, CDR2 YNNKEL (reference sequence).

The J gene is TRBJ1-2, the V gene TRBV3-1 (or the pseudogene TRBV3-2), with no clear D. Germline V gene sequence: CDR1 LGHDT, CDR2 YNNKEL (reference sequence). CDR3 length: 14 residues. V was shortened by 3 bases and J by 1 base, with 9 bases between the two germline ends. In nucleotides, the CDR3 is TGTGCCAGCAGCCAGTCGGGAAATAACTATGGCTACACCTTC. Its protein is CASSQSGNNYGYTF.

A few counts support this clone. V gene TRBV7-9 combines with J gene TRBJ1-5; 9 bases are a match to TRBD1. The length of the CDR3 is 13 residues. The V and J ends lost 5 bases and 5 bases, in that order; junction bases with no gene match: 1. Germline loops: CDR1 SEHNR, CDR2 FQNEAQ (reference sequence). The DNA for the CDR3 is TGTGCCAGCAGCCGGGACAGGGATCAGCCCCAGCATTTT. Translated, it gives CASSRDRDQPQHF.

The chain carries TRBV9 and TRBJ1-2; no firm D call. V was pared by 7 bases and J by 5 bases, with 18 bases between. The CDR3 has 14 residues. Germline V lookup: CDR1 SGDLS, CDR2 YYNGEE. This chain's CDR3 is CASGEAGVSYGYTF. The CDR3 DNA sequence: TGTGCCAGCGGGGAGGCCGGGGTCTCATATGGCTACACCTTC.

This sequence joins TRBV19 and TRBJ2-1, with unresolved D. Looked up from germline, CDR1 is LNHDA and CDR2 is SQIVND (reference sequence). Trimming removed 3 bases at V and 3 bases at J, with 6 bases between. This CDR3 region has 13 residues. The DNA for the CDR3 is TGTGCCAGTAGTATTTACGTCTACAATGAGCAGTTCTTC. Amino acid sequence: CASSIYVYNEQFF.

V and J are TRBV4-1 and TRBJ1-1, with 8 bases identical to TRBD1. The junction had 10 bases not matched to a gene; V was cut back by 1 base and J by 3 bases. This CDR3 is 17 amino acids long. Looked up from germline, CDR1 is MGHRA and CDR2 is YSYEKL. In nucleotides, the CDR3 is TGCGCCAGCAGCCAAGCTTCCGACAGGGGTGAGGACACTGAAGCTTTCTTT. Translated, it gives CASSQASDRGEDTEAFF.

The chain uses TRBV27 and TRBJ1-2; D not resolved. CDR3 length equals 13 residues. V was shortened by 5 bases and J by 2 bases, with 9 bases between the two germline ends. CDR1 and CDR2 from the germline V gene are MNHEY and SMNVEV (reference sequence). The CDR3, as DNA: TGTGCCAGCAGTCTACAGCAGAACTATGGCTACACCTTC. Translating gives CASSLQQNYGYTF.

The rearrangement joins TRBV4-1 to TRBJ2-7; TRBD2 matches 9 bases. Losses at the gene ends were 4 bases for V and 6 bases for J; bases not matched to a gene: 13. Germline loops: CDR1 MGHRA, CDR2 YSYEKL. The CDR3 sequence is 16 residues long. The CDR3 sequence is CASSLGRVAGAIEQYF. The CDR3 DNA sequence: TGCGCCAGCAGCCTCGGTAGGGTAGCGGGGGCTATCGAGCAGTACTTC.